Sequencing of this T cell receptor beta chain was carried out in a study of blood T cell repertoires in COVID-19. The wider study: Sites across the United States, Italy and Spain contributed samples from acute and convalescent COVID-19. PBMCs, B-cell-depleted T cells, or T cells were the source of the cDNA or gDNA that made up the material.

In the original processing: Estimation of nucleated cell counts was performed using reference gene primer amplification. TCRdb keeps only in-frame clones here, not all; method: immunoSEQ multiplex PCR. The DNA was the basis for D and trimming; V, J and clone size are from that table. The table has 67,000 or so clones, approximately 80% seen once. The CDR3 is 18 residues long. V gave up 1 base and J gave up 8 bases; unmatched junction bases: 15. Germline CDR1 reads LGHDT; CDR2 reads YNNKEL (reference sequence). The sequence derives from a woman aged 70 to 79 with acute or convalescent COVID-19. The rearrangement links TRBV3-1 (or the pseudogene TRBV3-2) to TRBJ2-1; TRBD2 agrees at 9 bases. Material for sequencing was peripheral blood. In DNA form, the CDR3 reads TGTGCCAGCAGCCAAGTGGTTCGCGTAGCGGGAGAGGGAGATGAGCAGTTCTTC. The encoded protein is CASSQVVRVAGEGDEQFF.